This TCR beta chain was identified in a study of shared clonotypes between healthy human individuals. Donors, without exception, were Caucasian adults residing in Nashville, Tennessee. Repertoires were generated with immunoSEQ multiplex PCR, while TCRdb's copy carries only in-frame clones and drops some. The table has roughly 2.4 million clones, roughly 95% seen once. The germline V gene has CDR1 SGHRS and CDR2 YFSETQ. V lost 4 bases to trimming and J lost 6 bases; unmatched junction nucleotides: 2. This CDR3 comprises 12 residues. The TCR sequence derives from a man between 18 and 35 years old in good health. The chain couples TRBV5-1 to TRBJ2-7; TRBD1 matches 9 bases. The sequencing input was naive CD4+ T cells sorted from blood. The sample's subset: CD45RA+ positively selected. DNA of the CDR3: TGCGCCAGCAGCGGGACAGGGCTCGAGCAGTACTTC. It codes for CASSGTGLEQYF.